This entry is about one TCR beta chain. The source of the sample is a study of blood T cell repertoires in COVID-19. Germline V gene sequence: CDR1 LNHDA, CDR2 SQIVND (reference sequence). The CDR3 spans 14 residues. Between the trimmed V and J ends, which lost 7 bases and 3 bases, there was a span of 15 bases. The method was immunoSEQ multiplex PCR; TCRdb's version includes in-frame clones alone and lacks a portion of them. The sample records about 70,000 clones, roughly 88% being singletons. The V and J genes are TRBV19 and TRBJ1-2, with D possibly matching TRBD1 (5 bases). The sequence derives from a human donor in a cohort sampled during active COVID-19. The sequenced sample was peripheral blood. CDR3 coding DNA: TGTGCCAGTACCCCCTGGGGCAGGGACTATGGCTACACCTTC. Translating it yields CASTPWGRDYGYTF.